The present entry profiles one T cell receptor (beta chain) with its context. The data derive from a study of control samples from healthy donors and cancer patients. Some clones are missing from TCRdb's copy, which holds only in-frame ones; the method was immunoSEQ multiplex PCR. This sample carries roughly 130,000 clones, more than 90% of them seen once, and the ten largest clones take over 9%. This clonotype originated in a man aged 25-40 years in good health. Sequencing was done on a sample of blood.

CDR3 bases: TGTGCCAGCAGCAGGGGGGGGACCGGGGAGCTGTTTTTT. As protein: CASSRGGTGELFF. The chain couples TRBV6-5 to TRBJ2-2; D may be TRBD1 or TRBD2 (7 bases each). V lost 6 bases and J 5 bases, leaving 10 bases between the germline ends. CDR3 length equals 13 residues. Germline V CDR1 and CDR2: MNHEY, SVGAGI.